There are a few counts of the clone carrying this T cell receptor (beta chain). Its antigen is undetermined. This sample stems from a study of CD8 T cells in ankylosing spondylitis. Notes on the study in general: From matched ankylosing spondylitis synovial fluid, disease-linked clones were reportedly recovered at significantly enriched levels. Blood from ankylosing spondylitis patients appeared to carry a characteristic eight-variant TCR beta motif.

CDR3 length equals 14 residues. The germline V gene has CDR1 KGHSH and CDR2 LQKENI. Trimming took 5 bases from V and 1 from J; bases not matched to a gene: 4. MiXCR, applied by TCRdb to the 5' RACE reads, yields one record per CDR3 protein. Of 500,000 or so distinct CDR3 sequences listed, under 5.5% were seen once; the top ten hold roughly 3.5%. This chain joins TRBV18 and TRBJ1-2; 7 positions agree with TRBD1. The TCR was taken from a male donor with ankylosing spondylitis. The specimen was blood, either unsorted or a sorted T cell fraction (not recorded which). CDR3: CASSKGQVNYGYTF. The CDR3 DNA reads TGTGCCAGCTCAAAAGGACAGGTTAACTATGGCTACACCTTC.